The 15 T cell receptor beta chains given below trace back to one sample, sequenced in a study of T cells in Graves' hyperthyroidism and ophthalmopathy. RNA transcripts served as the template for amplifying TCR beta CDR3 regions. Using the HTBI primer set, a first-round RT-PCR was run on the TCR CDR3. MiXCR was run by TCRdb on the multiplex PCR reads, yielding one entry per CDR3 protein. The table includes 500,000 to 600,000 distinct CDR3 sequences, 46% detected once. The specimen sequenced was peripheral blood or thyroid tissue (not recorded which). These receptors came from an adult woman with Graves' disease, either hyperthyroidism or ophthalmopathy (not recorded which).

J is TRBJ2-5 and V is TRBV7-3; 8 positions agree with TRBD2. Germline CDR1 reads SGHTA; CDR2 reads FQGTGA. CDR3 length: 15 amino acids. V shed 2 bases and J 4 bases; nucleotides not matched to a gene: 6. The CDR3 sequence: CASSLLGLAGETQYF. CDR3 nucleotide sequence: TGTGCCAGCAGCTTATTGGGGCTAGCGGGAGAGACCCAGTACTTC.

The chain links TRBV29-1 to TRBJ1-2; D might be TRBD1 (5 bases). There are 14 residues in the CDR3. V was cut by 4 bases and J by 8 bases, with 20 bases left in between. CDR1 SQVTM and CDR2 ANQGSEA come from the germline V gene. The chain's CDR3 is CSVVRGEGLGGYTF. The CDR3 DNA follows: TGCAGCGTTGTTCGGGGGGAGGGTTTAGGAGGCTACACCTTC.

This clonotype was picked up a small number of times. The rearrangement uses TRBV10-3 and TRBJ1-2; D is ambiguous. This CDR3 is 12 amino acids long. From germline, CDR1 is ENHRY and CDR2 SYGVKD. V was cut by 3 bases and J by 4 bases, with 6 bases left in between. CDR3 amino acids: CAISDRTYGYTF. The CDR3 DNA is TGTGCCATCAGTGATCGAACCTATGGCTACACCTTC.

The chain couples TRBV15 to TRBJ2-5; D is uncertain. The V gene's germline CDR1 is LNHNV and CDR2 YYDKDF (reference sequence). The CDR3 extends over 14 amino acids. Between the trimmed V and J ends, which lost 1 base and 4 bases, there was a span of 10 bases. CDR3 in DNA: TGTGCCACCAGCAGAGGAAGTTTTAGAGAGACCCAGTACTTC. Amino acids: CATSRGSFRETQYF.

The gene calls are TRBV2 and TRBJ1-5; D unclear. Germline-derived CDR1 and CDR2 are SNHLY and FYNNEI. V lost 3 bases and J lost 14, with 23 bases in between. The CDR3 is 15 residues long. Here the CDR3 reads CASSEGREAETPEHF. Written as DNA, the CDR3 is TGTGCCAGCAGTGAGGGTAGGGAGGCGGAGACCCCCGAGCATTTT.

The chain carries TRBV19 and TRBJ1-1; D remains unclear. Trimming stripped 7 bases from V and 3 bases from J, with 12 bases between. The CDR3 covers 13 residues. Looked up from germline, CDR1 is LNHDA and CDR2 is SQIVND (reference sequence). The CDR3 bases are TGTGCCAGTACGTTTAGCCGAGACACTGAAGCTTTCTTT. Translation: CASTFSRDTEAFF. Using reference TRBV19 and TRBJ1-1 for the parts outside the CDR3, the full variable domain is DGGITQSPKYLFRKEGQNVTLSCEQNLNHDAMYWYRQDPGQGLRLIYYSQIVNDFQKGDIAEGYSVSREKKESFPLTVTSAQKNPTAFYLCASTFSRDTEAFFGQGTRLTVV.

This clonotype occurred a few times. This chain joins TRBV29-1 and TRBJ2-7; D is possibly TRBD2 (5 bases). The germline V and J ends were trimmed by 4 bases and 2 bases, with 12 bases remaining between them. Per the germline V gene, CDR1 is SQVTM and CDR2 is ANQGSEA. This CDR3 spans 13 amino acids. The DNA for the CDR3 is TGCAGCGTTGGAACGACTACTCCCTACGAGCAGTACTTC. Translated, it gives CSVGTTTPYEQYF.

The chain has TRBV7-6 and TRBJ2-5; the D gene is possibly TRBD2 (6 bases). This CDR3 contains 15 residues. Trimming pared 1 base from V and 1 base from J, leaving 10 bases between. From germline, CDR1 is SGHVS and CDR2 FNYEAQ. The CDR3 nucleotides are TGTGCCAGCAGCTTAGTTCCGCGGGGCCAAGAGACCCAGTACTTC. Protein: CASSLVPRGQETQYF.

There are a few counts of this clonotype. V usage is TRBV3-1 and J usage is TRBJ1-1, with D possibly matching TRBD1 (6 bases). Trimming shortened V by 1 base and J by 5 bases, and 14 bases separated the two germline ends. CDR3 size: 15 residues. Germline V lookup: CDR1 LGHDT, CDR2 YNNKEL (reference sequence). Written as DNA, the CDR3 is TGTGCCAGCAGCCAAGGAGGGGGTAGGATTACTGAAGCTTTCTTT. It is translated as CASSQGGGRITEAFF.

This clonotype was counted ten times or more. The rearrangement uses TRBV12-3 or TRBV12-4 and TRBJ1-1; TRBD1 might be the D (6 bases). The CDR3 has 13 amino acids. The germline V and J ends were trimmed by 5 bases and 8 bases, with 15 bases remaining between them. CDR3 DNA sequence: TGTGCCAGCAGTCCCCGACAGGTTCGGGAAGCTTTCTTT. Its protein is CASSPRQVREAFF.

Points on this clonotype: A junction boundary mismatches the germline segment, possibly from a read error. The chain links TRBV7-2 to TRBJ2-7; weak D call: TRBD1 (6 bases). Germline-derived CDR1 and CDR2 are SGHTA and FQGNSA. This CDR3 spans 14 amino acids. The CDR3 loop reads CASSQESRGREQYF. For the CDR3, the DNA is TGCGCCAGCAGCCAAGAGAGCAGGGGTCGCGAGCAGTACTTC.

CDR3 coding DNA: TGTGCCAGTAGTATCTTGGCCACTGAAGCTTTCTTT. Amino acid sequence: CASSILATEAFF. The chain has TRBV19 and TRBJ1-1; D is ambiguous. With 3 bases removed from V and 4 bases from J, the gap between germline ends came to 6 bases. Germline CDR1 and CDR2: LNHDA and SQIVND (reference sequence). This CDR3 spans 12 amino acids. Together with reference TRBV19 and TRBJ1-1, the CDR3 gives the full variable domain: DGGITQSPKYLFRKEGQNVTLSCEQNLNHDAMYWYRQDPGQGLRLIYYSQIVNDFQKGDIAEGYSVSREKKESFPLTVTSAQKNPTAFYLCASSILATEAFFGQGTRLTVV.

On this clonotype: A much larger clone is a single base away; this may be a read error. The genes are TRBV6-5 and TRBJ2-2, with TRBD1 matching 7 bases. From germline, CDR1 is MNHEY and CDR2 SVGAGI. With V trimmed by 5 bases and J by 5 bases, 8 bases remained unmatched. This CDR3 has 15 residues. CDR3 nucleotide sequence: TGTGCCAGCAGTGAGGGACAGTCAGCAACCGGGGAGCTGTTTTTT. Protein sequence: CASSEGQSATGELFF.

This clonotype has a count of ten or more. The V and J genes are TRBV7-2 and TRBJ1-3; D remains ambiguous. V lost 5 bases and J 3 bases, leaving 8 bases between the germline ends. Germline V gives CDR1 SGHTA, CDR2 FQGNSA. This CDR3 comprises 13 residues. CDR3 amino acids: CASSLLSGNTIYF. CDR3 DNA: TGTGCCAGCAGCCTACTCAGTGGAAACACCATATATTTT. The whole variable domain, remainder taken from reference TRBV7-2 and TRBJ1-3, is GAGVSQSPSNKVTEKGKDVELRCDPISGHTALYWYRQSLGQGLEFLIYFQGNSAPDKSGLPSDRFSAERTGGSVSTLTIQRTQQEDSAVYLCASSLLSGNTIYFGEGSWLTVV.

This clonotype has at least ten counts. The J gene is TRBJ1-5, the V gene TRBV13; D is ambiguous. The germline gives CDR1 PRHDT, CDR2 FYEKMQ (reference sequence). The CDR3 is 12 residues long. The V gene lost 2 bases and the J gene lost 4 bases, with 3 bases spanning the gap. The chain's CDR3 is CASSLKNQPQHF. The CDR3 bases are TGTGCCAGCAGCTTAAAGAATCAGCCCCAGCATTTT.